This T cell receptor beta chain comes out of a study of regulatory T cells in long-lasting Graves disease. The study, taken as a whole, reports: Investigators studied peripheral blood only, not thyroid tissue.

Documented time point: persistent/refractory GD, antithyroid drugs over 5 years with positive TRAb. PBMC-extracted RNA yielded the TCR library. With iRepertoire HTBI primers and Arm-PCR of CDR3 regions, TCR beta libraries were built. MiXCR, applied by TCRdb to the multiplex PCR reads, yields one record per CDR3 protein. The table lists more than 300,000 distinct CDR3 sequences, approximately 23% of them singletons. CDR1 DFQATT and CDR2 SNEGSKA come from the germline V gene (reference sequence). With 5 bases clipped from V and 3 bases from J, the junction kept 7 bases outside the gene matches. The CDR3 covers 14 residues. This clonotype was recorded at least ten times. The antigen is unknown.

The chain combines TRBV20-1 with TRBJ2-7, with 10 bases aligning to TRBD1. Sequenced material: peripheral blood mononuclear cells (PBMCs), taken when the disease was refractory, from a patient treated with antithyroid drugs. This sequence was found in a woman aged 40 to 50 with Graves disease. This chain's CDR3 is CSASPGQGIYEQYF. The DNA for the CDR3 is TGCAGTGCTTCCCCGGGACAGGGGATCTACGAGCAGTACTTC.